This T cell receptor beta chain was recorded in a study of identical twins. The germline V gene encodes CDR1 SGHRS and CDR2 YFSETQ. Between the trimmed V and J ends, which lost 4 bases and 6 bases, there was a span of 13 bases. This CDR3 region has 13 residues. For this clonotype: The antigen is unknown.

Unique molecular identifiers were in the cDNA, with template-switch universal primer binding. TCRdb ran MiXCR on the 5' RACE reads and lists one entry per CDR3 protein. The data show approximately 500,000 distinct CDR3 sequences, roughly a quarter seen once. Study-level points and caveats: Fewer insertions were carried by abundant cord blood beta clonotypes, but none was seen in memory repertoires. Zero-insertion analyses were open to partial confounding by invariant MAIT and iNKT cells.

Separately, the same data were catalogued under a study of T cells expressing NK-cell markers. That paper notes: The authors sequenced eight donors, of whom seven were HCMV-seropositive and one was seronegative.

Sequences were obtained from CD4+ T cells sorted from blood. The TCR originated in a young woman in good health. This chain joins TRBV5-1 and TRBJ1-1, with unresolved D. The CDR3: CASSPRNVPEAFF. DNA for the CDR3: TGCGCCAGCAGCCCGAGGAATGTACCTGAAGCTTTCTTT.